This T cell receptor beta chain was recovered during a study of T-cell reconstitution after alpha-beta-depleted transplantation in children. This CDR3 is built from 14 residues. Trimming took off 2 bases at V and 1 base at J, with 8 bases between the two ends. Germline-derived CDR1 and CDR2 are MGHDK and SYGVNS. The TCRbeta library incorporated unique molecular identifiers. TCRdb called the PCR reads again in MiXCR, with one record for every CDR3 protein. The table records 670,000 or so distinct CDR3 sequences, 13% of them present only once. The source material was PBMCs, sampled before TCRalphabeta/CD19-depleted stem cell transplant. The receptor was isolated from a girl aged 2 to 9 with congenital amegakaryocytic thrombocytopenia, due to receive a stem cell transplant. The V and J genes are TRBV25-1 and TRBJ1-2; unclear D gene. In nucleotides, the CDR3 is TGTGCCAGCAGTGAACCGGGAGTTAACTATGGCTACACCTTC. Protein sequence: CASSEPGVNYGYTF.